Following are 26 T cell receptor beta chains from one sample sequenced in a study of blood T cell repertoires in COVID-19 (dated by TCRdb to about 2020). Library creation used the immunoSEQ multiplex PCR assay. TCRdb mirrors the immuneACCESS table, restricted to in-frame sequences. Some clones are absent from its copies; in checked studies, under half trace to an unresolved V gene, and the reason for the others is unknown. This sample gives about 120,000 clones in total; approximately 80% of them show up just once. The ten largest clones represent about 4% of the sample. The specimen was peripheral blood. These receptors were collected from a woman aged 80 or over with acute or convalescent COVID-19.

This chain uses TRBV5-1 with TRBJ2-1; 8 bases line up with TRBD2. This CDR3 is built from 14 residues. J was trimmed by 2 bases and V by 4 bases; bases with no gene match: 2. Per the germline V gene, CDR1 is SGHRS and CDR2 is YFSETQ. The CDR3 DNA is TGCGCCAGCAGCCACGGGGGGGCCTACAATGAGCAGTTCTTC. Translated: CASSHGGAYNEQFF.

The chain couples TRBV9 to TRBJ2-1; 7 positions agree with TRBD2. Trimming removed 4 bases from V and 7 bases from J; junction bases left unmatched: 11. There are 15 residues in the CDR3. CDR1 is SGDLS and CDR2 is YYNGEE in the germline V gene. The CDR3 spells CASSPAGTTRNEQFF. The CDR3 DNA follows: TGTGCCAGCAGCCCAGCGGGGACTACGCGGAATGAGCAGTTCTTC.

Only a few counts were recorded for this clone. The chain recombines TRBV7-8 with TRBJ1-6, with a tentative D call TRBD1 (6 bases). Germline V gene sequence: CDR1 SGHVS, CDR2 FQNEAQ. V was shortened by 11 bases and J by 6 bases, with 14 bases between the two germline ends. The CDR3 length is 13 residues. CDR3 amino acids: CAGRGGGNSPLHF. In nucleotides, the CDR3 is TGTGCCGGGAGGGGGGGCGGTAATTCACCCCTCCACTTT. The full variable domain, completed using reference TRBV7-8 and TRBJ1-6, is GAGVSQSPRYKVAKRGQDVALRCDPISGHVSLFWYQQALGQGPEFLTYFQNEAQLDKSGLPSDRFFAERPEGSVSTLKIQRTQQEDSAVYLCAGRGGGNSPLHFGNGTRLTVT.

CDR3 nucleotide sequence: TGTGCCAGCTCAACAGAGCAGGGGGGCAATCAGCCCCAGCATTTT. This translates into CASSTEQGGNQPQHF. The chain has TRBV18 and TRBJ1-5; the match to TRBD1 covers 7 bases. This CDR3 has 15 amino acids. The germline V gene encodes CDR1 KGHSH and CDR2 LQKENI. V gave up 5 bases and J gave up 2 bases; unmatched junction bases: 6.

This rearrangement joins TRBV11-2 to TRBJ1-2, with 7 bases matching TRBD1. V trimming: 1 base; J trimming: 6 bases; junction bases outside the gene matches: 14. The length of the CDR3 is 17 residues. In germline, CDR1 is SGHAT, CDR2 FQNNGV. The CDR3 coding sequence is TGTGCCAGCAGCTTAGTCCGACAGGGTCGTGTGAGTCATGGCTACACCTTC. Translating it yields CASSLVRQGRVSHGYTF.

As for this clone: One junction end disagrees with the germline gene, perhaps due to a read error. The chain uses TRBV7-7 and TRBJ2-2, with 9 bases lining up with TRBD1. The length of the CDR3 is 15 residues. CDR1 is SSHAT, CDR2 FNYEAQ, per germline (reference sequence). In DNA, the CDR3 is TGTGCTAGCAGCGTTACAGGGGGCGCCTCCGGGGAGCTGTTTTTT. As protein: CASSVTGGASGELFF.

The chain uses TRBV4-1 and TRBJ1-5; no definite D call. The V gene's germline CDR1 is MGHRA and CDR2 YSYEKL. V dropped 4 bases and J dropped 5 bases, with 12 bases sitting between them. CDR3 length: 14 amino acids. Here the CDR3 reads CASSPGLRDQPQHF. The CDR3 nucleotides are TGCGCCAGCAGCCCCGGTTTGAGGGATCAGCCCCAGCATTTT.

The chain has TRBV19 and TRBJ2-1, with 9 bases identical to TRBD1. The CDR3 runs to 15 residues. J gave up 5 bases and V 3 bases, and 5 bases lay outside the gene matches. Germline V gives CDR1 LNHDA, CDR2 SQIVND (reference sequence). The CDR3 DNA reads as TGTGCCAGTAGTATCAGGACAGGGGCCGACAATGAGCAGTTCTTC. Translated: CASSIRTGADNEQFF.

In DNA, the CDR3 is TGTGCCAGCAGCTTGGACCCGGCGGGCTATGGCTACACCTTC. Translation: CASSLDPAGYGYTF. The chain is built from TRBV5-4 and TRBJ1-2; no reliable D call. Trimming left V 0 bases short and J 4 bases short, with 10 bases between. Germline assignment: CDR1 SGHNT and CDR2 YYREEE (reference sequence). The CDR3 has 14 amino acids.

CDR3: CASSERKLGGLSNQPQHF. The CDR3, as DNA: TGTGCCAGCAGTGAAAGAAAATTAGGGGGCTTGAGCAATCAGCCCCAGCATTTT. The chain combines TRBV2 with TRBJ1-5; the match to TRBD1 covers 7 bases. This CDR3 spans 18 amino acids. From germline, CDR1 is SNHLY and CDR2 FYNNEI. The V segment lost 2 bases and the J segment 1 base; nucleotides outside the gene matches: 11.

The DNA for the CDR3 is TGTGCCAGCAGTCCACTAGCGGGAGGGGAACAAGAGACCCAGTACTTC. It is translated as CASSPLAGGEQETQYF. The chain joins TRBV28 to TRBJ2-5; 13 bases are a match to TRBD2. From germline, CDR1 is MDHEN and CDR2 SYDVKM. The CDR3 runs to 16 residues. The junction had 5 bases not matched to a gene; V was cut back by 5 bases and J by 2 bases.

V and J are TRBV2 and TRBJ2-3, with 7 bases aligning to TRBD1. The length of the CDR3 is 12 residues. Germline loops: CDR1 SNHLY, CDR2 FYNNEI. Unmatched junction bases numbered 4, after V lost 11 bases and J lost 2 bases. The CDR3 loop is CAGGQLTDTQYF. CDR3 nucleotides: TGTGCCGGGGGACAGCTCACAGATACGCAGTATTTT.

The gene calls are TRBV15 and TRBJ2-2; TRBD2 might be the D (6 bases). V shed 0 bases and J shed 6 bases, with 11 bases lying between them. Germline V gene sequence: CDR1 LNHNV, CDR2 YYDKDF (reference sequence). There are 15 residues in the CDR3. The CDR3 region is CATSRETSIAGELFF. DNA for the CDR3: TGTGCCACCAGCAGAGAAACTAGCATCGCCGGGGAGCTGTTTTTT.

V is TRBV3-1 (or the pseudogene TRBV3-2) and J is TRBJ2-4; 8 bases are a match to TRBD1. V lost 1 base to trimming and J lost 8 bases; unmatched junction nucleotides: 7. The CDR3 consists of 15 residues. In germline, CDR1 is LGHDT, CDR2 YNNKEL (reference sequence). CDR3 protein: CASSQGSETGDIQYF. CDR3 DNA: TGTGCCAGCAGCCAAGGCTCGGAGACAGGGGACATTCAGTACTTC.

The chain is built from TRBV15 and TRBJ1-1; no reliable D call. V was cut by 2 bases and J by 0 bases, with 7 bases left in between. Germline V gives CDR1 LNHNV, CDR2 YYDKDF (reference sequence). The CDR3 sequence is 14 residues long. CDR3 in DNA: TGTGCCACCAGCAGACACGGAGTGAACACTGAAGCTTTCTTT. The encoded protein is CATSRHGVNTEAFF.

The chain uses TRBV2 and TRBJ2-1; TRBD2 matches 11 bases. The CDR3 consists of 16 residues. CDR1 is SNHLY and CDR2 is FYNNEI in the germline V gene. The ends lost 4 bases at V and 6 bases at J; junction bases unmatched: 8. The CDR3 spells CASSGVAGGPRNEQFF. The CDR3 bases are TGTGCCAGCAGTGGAGTAGCGGGAGGGCCTCGCAATGAGCAGTTCTTC.

The chain combines TRBV25-1 with TRBJ1-2, with a possible D match to TRBD1 (6 bases). CDR3 length: 14 residues. From germline, CDR1 is MGHDK and CDR2 SYGVNS. The V end was cut by 4 bases, the J end by 3 bases, with 12 bases between. CDR3 residues: CASSAETGYYGYTF. CDR3 sequence (DNA): TGTGCCAGCAGTGCCGAAACAGGGTACTATGGCTACACCTTC.

The J gene is TRBJ2-7, the V gene TRBV18; TRBD1 matches at 11 bases. The CDR3 is made up of 15 amino acids. V gave up 4 bases and J gave up 3 bases; unmatched junction bases: 5. Germline values: CDR1 KGHSH, CDR2 LQKENI. The CDR3 sequence: CASSHTGTGGYEQYF. The CDR3 bases are TGTGCCAGCTCACACACCGGGACAGGGGGCTACGAGCAGTACTTC.

The chain joins TRBV7-2 to TRBJ1-5; 7 bases agree with TRBD1. In germline, CDR1 is SGHTA, CDR2 FQGNSA. The trim removed 5 bases at V and 5 bases at J, leaving 12 bases unmatched. The CDR3 is made up of 16 amino acids. CDR3 amino acids: CASSKGRQGSDQPQHF. CDR3 DNA sequence: TGTGCCAGCAGCAAAGGAAGACAGGGATCGGATCAGCCCCAGCATTTT.

The chain employs TRBV1 and TRBJ2-2; the table assigns TRBD1, which was not confirmed against the DNA. TRBV1 is classified as a pseudogene. The CDR3 contains 15 residues. The CDR3 DNA reads as TGCACCAGCAGCAGTGGGCGAGCGAACACCGGGGAGCTGTTTTTT. Amino acids: CTSSSGRANTGELFF.

V gene TRBV19 combines with J gene TRBJ1-5; D might be TRBD1 (6 bases). Germline V lookup: CDR1 LNHDA, CDR2 SQIVND (reference sequence). V was trimmed by 6 bases and J by 4 bases, leaving 10 bases between them. CDR3 length: 13 amino acids. CDR3 DNA: TGTGCCAGTAGGAAGCAGGGGAATCAGCCCCAGCATTTT. Amino acids: CASRKQGNQPQHF.

The V call is TRBV28, the J call TRBJ1-2; D unresolved. V shed 2 bases and J shed 4 bases, with 8 bases lying between them. This CDR3 is built from 13 residues. Germline CDR1 reads MDHEN; CDR2 reads SYDVKM. The CDR3 DNA reads as TGTGCCAGCAGTTTAACTTCCCTCTATGGCTACACCTTC. Residues: CASSLTSLYGYTF.

This rearrangement joins TRBV6-2 or TRBV6-3 to TRBJ2-7; 8 nucleotides match TRBD1. CDR1 is MNHEY, CDR2 SVGEGT, per germline. The ends lost 5 bases at V and 5 bases at J; junction bases unmatched: 26. The CDR3 contains 20 residues. CDR3 coding DNA: TGTGCCAGCAGTAGCACCTTTCTCCCCAGTTGGACAGGGATCCCCCACGAGCAGTACTTC. Residues: CASSSTFLPSWTGIPHEQYF.

The J gene is TRBJ2-5, the V gene TRBV5-1; possible D gene TRBD2, 6 bases. This CDR3 has 16 amino acids. The ends were cut back, 4 bases at V and 0 bases at J, with 16 bases in the middle. Germline V gene lookup returns CDR1 SGHRS and CDR2 YFSETQ. DNA of the CDR3: TGCGCCAGCAGCGAACCCGGGACTCCCGACCAAGAGACCCAGTACTTC. It codes for CASSEPGTPDQETQYF.

This chain links TRBV10-3 with TRBJ1-5; D gene ambiguous. Germline loops: CDR1 ENHRY, CDR2 SYGVKD. The CDR3 length is 14 residues. With 2 bases removed from V and 0 bases from J, the gap between germline ends came to 5 bases. Here the CDR3 reads CAISEVNSNQPQHF. CDR3 DNA: TGTGCCATCAGTGAGGTAAATAGCAATCAGCCCCAGCATTTT.

This chain joins TRBV15 and TRBJ2-1; 7 bases fit TRBD2. The germline CDR1 and CDR2 sequences are LNHNV and YYDKDF (reference sequence). Trimming removed 0 bases from V and 0 bases from J; junction bases left unmatched: 2. There are 16 residues in the CDR3. CDR3 sequence reads: CATSRDGGSSYNEQFF. CDR3 DNA sequence: TGTGCCACCAGCAGAGATGGCGGGAGCTCCTACAATGAGCAGTTCTTC.